The present entry profiles one TCR beta chain with its context. Its antigen is still unknown. The sample originates from a study of cytomegalovirus exposure and HLA in healthy donors. Study-level findings and limits: Using the classifier, cytomegalovirus status was reportedly diagnosed with high specificity and sensitivity.

The CDR3 covers 12 residues. V was pared by 4 bases and J by 2 bases, with 6 bases between. Germline V lookup: CDR1 PRHDT, CDR2 FYEKMQ (reference sequence). TCRdb's table, derived via immunoSEQ multiplex PCR, lists solely in-frame clones and lacks some. This table has 70,000 to 80,000 clones, approximately 95% appearing once. This chain links TRBV13 with TRBJ2-7, with TRBD2 as a possible D gene (5 bases). This receptor was obtained from a woman aged 18-30 years in good health and CMV-seronegative. The specimen was PBMCs. CDR3 region: CASSSGAYEQYF. CDR3 DNA: TGTGCCAGCAGCTCCGGGGCCTACGAGCAGTACTTC.